Many counts were recorded for the clone carrying this T cell receptor beta chain. The antigen is unknown. This CDR3 has 14 amino acids. Unmatched junction bases numbered 6, after V lost 4 bases and J lost 4 bases. The germline CDR1 and CDR2 sequences are SGHRS and YFSETQ. Healthy Caucasian donors formed the entire cohort. This sample is part of a study of identical twins. Study outcomes and limitations: The study drew conclusions from cross-sectional statistical analysis, not from following the same donors. In zero-insertion analyses, partial confounding could arise from invariant MAIT and iNKT cells.

TCRdb itself ran the 5' RACE reads through MiXCR, one entry per CDR3 protein. This sample yields around 160,000 distinct CDR3 sequences, of which under 4.5% are seen a single time; 8.1% belongs to the top ten. The specimen sequenced was memory T cells sorted from blood. The V gene is TRBV5-1, the J gene TRBJ2-3, with 7 bases that match TRBD1. This receptor was obtained from a young man in good health. As DNA, the CDR3 is TGCGCCAGCAGCGTTTTGAGGGGGCCAGATACGCAGTATTTT. Translation gives CASSVLRGPDTQYF. The whole variable domain, remainder taken from reference TRBV5-1 and TRBJ2-3, is KAGVTQTPRYLIKTRGQQVTLSCSPISGHRSVSWYQQTPGQGLQFLFEYFSETQRNKGNFPGRFSGRQFSNSRSEMNVSTLELGDSALYLCASSVLRGPDTQYFGPGTRLTVL.